The text below deals with one TCR beta chain. Its cognate antigen is unknown. The assay was immunoSEQ multiplex PCR, and TCRdb's table has in-frame clones only and misses some. The sample carries about 22,000 clones, 74% recorded once. The V end was cut by 2 bases, the J end by 1 base, with 11 bases between. This CDR3 spans 15 amino acids. CDR1 is MDHEN and CDR2 is SYDVKM in the germline V gene. The data stem from a study of CD4 T cells in relation to SARS-CoV-2 and coronaviruses. The overall study: PBMCs were cultured with antigen for over nine days before TCR beta sequencing.

CD4+ T cells from unexposed donors were obtained before the COVID-19 pandemic (2011-2018). The cells were cultured for 9 to 11 days before CD4+ T cells were isolated. As cell numbers allowed, unexposed-donor CD4+ T cells faced SARS-CoV-2 S/N and four cold-coronavirus spikes. This chain connects TRBV28 to TRBJ1-1, with unresolved D. The clonotype originates from a human donor in good health. What was sequenced was CD4+ T cells from PBMCs, cultured in vitro. The CDR3 is CASSLPGSPNTEAFF. The CDR3 DNA follows: TGTGCCAGCAGTTTACCAGGATCTCCGAACACTGAAGCTTTCTTT.